What follows are 15 T cell receptor beta chains derived from one specimen sequenced in a study of metastatic and nonmetastatic thyroid tumors. Every patient underwent thyroid surgery untreated. MiXCR re-clonotyped the PCR reads for TCRdb. The table has about 5,200 clones, approximately 23% seen once; the top ten hold about 15%. Sequencing was done on a sample of adjacent normal tissue. The receptors come from a female donor with papillary thyroid cancer or a benign thyroid nodule (not recorded which). Some clones in this sample may be carry-over from other donors' samples.

By proportion, this clone is medium-sized. The chain has TRBV19 and TRBJ2-3; the D gene could be TRBD1 or TRBD2 (6 bases each). Germline V CDR1 and CDR2: LNHDA, SQIVND (reference sequence). The CDR3 extends over 15 amino acids. V lost 5 bases and J lost 0, with 12 bases in between. The CDR3 coding sequence is TGTGCCAGTAGTCTAAGGGGGGAGAGCACAGATACGCAGTATTTT. Protein sequence: CASSLRGESTDTQYF.

The table lists this clone with a few counts. The rearrangement links TRBV6-7 to TRBJ2-5; 7 nucleotides line up with TRBD2. TRBV6-7 is placed among ORFs of uncertain function. V lost 7 bases, J lost 2 bases, and 13 bases stayed unmatched. CDR3 length: 16 amino acids. CDR3 in amino acids: CASTGRWREGQETQYF. DNA of the CDR3: TGTGCCAGCACCGGACGGTGGAGGGAGGGTCAAGAGACCCAGTACTTC.

A few counts support this clone. The rearrangement links TRBV27 to TRBJ2-3; D is ambiguous. The V gene lost 1 base and the J gene lost 1 base, with 6 bases spanning the gap. Germline CDR1 MNHEY, CDR2 SMNVEV (reference sequence). The CDR3 has 14 amino acids. The CDR3 nucleotides read TGTGCCAGCAGTTTATATTCAGGCACAGATACGCAGTATTTT. This sequence encodes CASSLYSGTDTQYF.

By share of the sample, this clone is medium-sized. This chain uses TRBV29-1 with TRBJ1-1; a possible D gene is TRBD1 (5 bases). The length of the CDR3 is 12 residues. Germline values: CDR1 SQVTM, CDR2 ANQGSEA. The CDR3 region is CRVDSRNTEAFF. CDR3 DNA sequence: TGCAGAGTCGACAGTCGAAACACTGAAGCTTTCTTT.

V gene TRBV5-1 combines with J gene TRBJ2-3, with D perhaps TRBD2 (6 bases). V was shortened by 1 base and J by 0 bases, with 15 bases between the two germline ends. CDR1 is SGHRS, CDR2 YFSETQ, per germline. The CDR3 loop spans 17 amino acids. This CDR3 is CASSLRVAGTSTDTQYF. CDR3 nucleotides: TGCGCCAGCAGCTTGAGAGTTGCAGGGACTAGCACAGATACGCAGTATTTT. Combining the CDR3 with reference TRBV5-1 and TRBJ2-3 gives the whole variable domain KAGVTQTPRYLIKTRGQQVTLSCSPISGHRSVSWYQQTPGQGLQFLFEYFSETQRNKGNFPGRFSGRQFSNSRSEMNVSTLELGDSALYLCASSLRVAGTSTDTQYFGPGTRLTVL.

This clone is termed medium-sized. This sequence joins TRBV7-6 and TRBJ2-7; a possible D gene is TRBD1 (6 bases). V dropped 5 bases and J dropped 3 bases, with 17 bases sitting between them. Germline V gives CDR1 SGHVS, CDR2 FNYEAQ. This CDR3 is 15 amino acids long. CDR3 coding DNA: TGTGCCAGCAGCCCCCAACCAGGGGTTGGCTACGAGCAGTACTTC. The encoded protein is CASSPQPGVGYEQYF.

This clone was detected many times. This may arise from a read error, as a much more abundant clone is one base away. The chain uses TRBV27 and TRBJ2-1, with TRBD2 matching over 7 bases. This CDR3 has 13 amino acids. Trimming at V came to 4 bases and at J to 9 bases, leaving 6 bases not matched to a gene. Germline CDR1 MNHEY, CDR2 SMNVEV (reference sequence). In nucleotides, the CDR3 is TGTGCCAGCAGTTCCGGGGGAGGGACTGAGCAGTTCTTC. It encodes CASSSGGGTEQFF.

J is TRBJ2-3 and V is TRBV5-1, with 11 bases that match TRBD2. The germline CDR1 and CDR2 sequences are SGHRS and YFSETQ. CDR3 length: 17 residues. Unmatched junction bases numbered 13, after V lost 4 bases and J lost 6 bases. In DNA form, the CDR3 reads TGCGCCAGCAGCCCAAATAGCGGGAGGGTGGTTGTGGATACGCAGTATTTT. Protein product: CASSPNSGRVVVDTQYF.

By sample share, this clone is large (0.1 to 1%). The chain has TRBV6-2 or TRBV6-3 and TRBJ1-3, with no clear D. This CDR3 has 15 residues. Germline loops: CDR1 MNHEY, CDR2 SVGEGT. Between the trimmed V and J ends, which lost 4 bases and 0 bases, there was a span of 10 bases. In DNA, the CDR3 is TGTGCCAGCAGTTTTACAGCATTCTCTGGAAACACCATATATTTT. It yields the protein CASSFTAFSGNTIYF.

This sequence joins TRBV28 and TRBJ1-1; 7 nucleotides agree with TRBD1. The CDR3 is 13 amino acids. Germline CDR1 is MDHEN and CDR2 is SYDVKM. V was clipped by 9 bases and J by 4 bases; unmatched bases: 8. In DNA, the CDR3 is TGTGCCAGTCAGACAGGGAGGGTCACTGAAGCTTTCTTT. It encodes CASQTGRVTEAFF.

This clone is labeled as large. The V gene is TRBV24-1, the J gene TRBJ1-2; no firm D call. The CDR3 length is 14 residues. V lost 6 bases to trimming and J lost 6 bases, with 16 bases between them. CDR1 and CDR2 (germline): KGHDR, SFDVKD. The CDR3 nucleotides read TGTGCCACCAGTATTGTGACATCAAGGGATGGCTACACCTTC. Encoded protein: CATSIVTSRDGYTF.

The table lists this clone with a few counts. V and J are TRBV6-5 and TRBJ2-7; 8 nucleotides align to TRBD1. Germline CDR1 is MNHEY and CDR2 is SVGAGI. There are 14 residues in the CDR3. V lost 5 bases, J lost 3 bases, and 6 bases stayed unmatched. The CDR3 DNA reads as TGTGCCAGCAGTGTACTACAGGGGGGCTACGAGCAGTACTTC. It specifies CASSVLQGGYEQYF.

By sample share, this clone is medium-sized. The chain couples TRBV14 to TRBJ1-1; TRBD1 might be the D (5 bases). The CDR3 totals 17 residues. Germline V gene sequence: CDR1 SGHDN, CDR2 FVKESK. With 2 bases removed from V and 0 bases from J, the gap between germline ends came to 16 bases. The CDR3, as DNA: TGTGCCAGCAGCCAATCTACCTGGGGACCCATGAACACTGAAGCTTTCTTT. This encodes CASSQSTWGPMNTEAFF.

In DNA form, the CDR3 reads TGTGCCAGCAGTGAGGGACACTTCACTGAAGCTTTCTTT. Its translation: CASSEGHFTEAFF. The rearrangement joins TRBV28 to TRBJ1-1; perhaps TRBD1 as D (6 bases). Trimming cost V 5 bases and J 4 bases, with 11 bases left between them. The CDR3 has 13 residues. Germline-derived CDR1 and CDR2 are MDHEN and SYDVKM.

There are a few counts of this clone. The chain has TRBV19 and TRBJ2-5; D may be TRBD2 (5 bases). This CDR3 has 15 amino acids. V was clipped by 6 bases and J by 4 bases, with 18 bases between them. Germline values: CDR1 LNHDA, CDR2 SQIVND (reference sequence). CDR3 sequence reads: CASSNRGLRGETQYF. The DNA for the CDR3 is TGTGCCAGTAGCAACCGTGGACTCCGGGGAGAGACCCAGTACTTC.